The 21 T cell receptor beta chains below all came from one sample that was sequenced in a study of blood T cell repertoires in COVID-19. The assay was immunoSEQ multiplex PCR, and TCRdb's table has in-frame clones only and misses some. The sample lists 81,000 or so clones, approximately 89% occurring once. Sequencing input: peripheral blood. These receptors all come from a man between 65 and 85 years old with active or convalescent COVID-19.

The chain recombines TRBV2 with TRBJ1-5; maybe TRBD1 (6 bases). Trimming took 7 bases from V and 4 from J, leaving 11 bases between them. Germline lookup yields CDR1 SNHLY and CDR2 FYNNEI. CDR3 length: 13 residues. CDR3 nucleotide sequence: TGTGCCAGCACCCGACAGGTTAATCAGCCCCAGCATTTT. Translating gives CASTRQVNQPQHF.

The V gene is TRBV5-4, the J gene TRBJ2-5; TRBD2 matches at 11 bases. Per germline, CDR1 SGHNT and CDR2 YYREEE (reference sequence). V lost 4 bases to trimming and J lost 9 bases; unmatched junction nucleotides: 11. CDR3 length: 15 amino acids. The CDR3 loop reads CASSARTSGQSPQYF. The CDR3 DNA is TGTGCCAGCAGCGCCAGGACTAGCGGGCAAAGTCCCCAGTACTTC.

This rearrangement joins TRBV11-2 to TRBJ1-1, with 7 bases aligning to TRBD1. The CDR3 loop spans 18 amino acids. Germline CDR1 reads SGHAT; CDR2 reads FQNNGV. Unmatched junction bases numbered 13, after V lost 0 bases and J lost 3 bases. CDR3 loop: CASSLDHEAGRGYTEAFF. The CDR3, as DNA: TGTGCCAGCAGCTTAGATCACGAGGCGGGCAGGGGGTACACTGAAGCTTTCTTT.

This clone showed up just a few times. The chain employs TRBV28 and TRBJ1-1; no firm D call. The germline V gene encodes CDR1 MDHEN and CDR2 SYDVKM. The CDR3 extends over 15 amino acids. The V end was cut by 10 bases, the J end by 0 bases, with 18 bases between. Here the CDR3 DNA reads TGTGCCACCAACCAGAAACAGAAAATGAACACTGAAGCTTTCTTT. Protein: CATNQKQKMNTEAFF.

This clone was counted between two and nine times. The chain carries TRBV6-5 and TRBJ1-2; 8 bases line up with TRBD1. V trimming: 6 bases; J trimming: 4 bases; junction bases outside the gene matches: 7. The CDR3 sequence is 14 residues long. The germline CDR1 and CDR2 sequences are MNHEY and SVGAGI. CDR3 protein: CASRAGGAVYGYTF. As DNA, the CDR3 is TGTGCCAGCAGGGCAGGGGGCGCGGTCTATGGCTACACCTTC.

This clone has just one count. The CDR3 nucleotides are TGTGCCAGCAGCTTAGAACGCCCGGGACAGCCCTCCTACGAGCAGTACTTC. Its protein is CASSLERPGQPSYEQYF. The V and J genes are TRBV7-6 and TRBJ2-7, with 7 bases identical to TRBD1. Germline V lookup: CDR1 SGHVS, CDR2 FNYEAQ. Unmatched junction bases numbered 9, after V lost 1 base and J lost 0 bases. The CDR3 contains 17 residues.

The chain employs TRBV2 and TRBJ1-2; D not resolved. The V end lost 6 bases, the J end lost 4 bases, and 15 bases lay between the germline ends. The CDR3 totals 14 residues. Germline CDR1 is SNHLY and CDR2 is FYNNEI. The CDR3 here is CASSEDTGFYGYTF. The CDR3 nucleotides are TGTGCCAGCAGCGAGGATACGGGGTTCTATGGCTACACCTTC. The whole variable domain, filled in from reference TRBV2 and TRBJ1-2, reads EPEVTQTPSHQVTQMGQEVILRCVPISNHLYFYWYRQILGQKVEFLVSFYNNEISEKSEIFDDQFSVERPDGSNFTLKIRSTKLEDSAMYFCASSEDTGFYGYTFGSGTRLTVV.

The V gene is TRBV10-3, the J gene TRBJ2-5; 9 positions agree with TRBD1. V shed 6 bases, J shed 5 bases, and the junction held 10 bases outside the gene matches. This CDR3 contains 15 residues. Germline V gene sequence: CDR1 ENHRY, CDR2 SYGVKD. The CDR3 sequence: CAIRDAQGAGETQYF. In DNA form, the CDR3 reads TGTGCCATCAGGGACGCACAGGGGGCTGGGGAGACCCAGTACTTC.

The V gene is TRBV3-1 (or the pseudogene TRBV3-2), the J gene TRBJ1-1; perhaps TRBD1 as D (5 bases). The CDR3 contains 14 residues. Looked up from germline, CDR1 is LGHDT and CDR2 is YNNKEL (reference sequence). Trimming removed 4 bases at V and 4 bases at J, with 13 bases between. CDR3 DNA: TGTGCCAGCAGCCGAATCAGCGGGGCCACTGAAGCTTTCTTT. Translating gives CASSRISGATEAFF.

V usage is TRBV10-2 and J usage is TRBJ1-5; D gene unclear. Germline V gene data show CDR1 as WSHSY and CDR2 as SAAADI. CDR3 length equals 15 residues. V dropped 3 bases and J dropped 4 bases, with 13 bases sitting between them. The CDR3 is CASSESNPRNQPQHF. DNA of the CDR3: TGCGCCAGCAGTGAAAGTAATCCACGGAATCAGCCCCAGCATTTT.

CDR3 DNA: TGCGCCAGCAGTGCGGGAGGGAACAATGAGCAGTTCTTC. Protein product: CASSAGGNNEQFF. The chain is built from TRBV10-1 and TRBJ2-1; 8 bases are shared with TRBD2. The CDR3 extends over 13 amino acids. Germline CDR1 reads WNHNN; CDR2 reads SYGVQD (reference sequence). The V segment lost 4 bases and the J segment 5 bases; nucleotides outside the gene matches: 1.

The genes are TRBV7-2 and TRBJ2-5; 10 nucleotides agree with TRBD2. Looked up from germline, CDR1 is SGHTA and CDR2 is FQGNSA. CDR3 length equals 15 residues. V was clipped by 3 bases and J by 5 bases; unmatched bases: 6. CDR3 DNA sequence: TGTGCCAGCAGCTTTCAGCGGGGGGGGCAGGAGACCCAGTACTTC. Amino acid sequence: CASSFQRGGQETQYF.

V usage is TRBV7-6 and J usage is TRBJ2-1; TRBD2 matches 7 bases. CDR3 length equals 18 residues. V dropped 0 bases and J dropped 2; count of bases not matched to a gene: 10. Germline CDR1 reads SGHVS; CDR2 reads FNYEAQ. The CDR3 coding sequence is TGTGCCAGCAGCTTAGCGCTAAGGGGCGGGGGTACCTACAATGAGCAGTTCTTC. This codes for CASSLALRGGGTYNEQFF.

The chain has TRBV13 and TRBJ2-1, with D perhaps TRBD1 (5 bases). The CDR3 is 15 amino acids. Germline values: CDR1 PRHDT, CDR2 FYEKMQ (reference sequence). V dropped 2 bases and J dropped 3 bases, with 11 bases sitting between them. CDR3: CASSLRAGHYNEQFF. CDR3 DNA: TGTGCCAGCAGCTTACGGGCAGGGCACTACAATGAGCAGTTCTTC.

The rearrangement links TRBV11-2 to TRBJ2-7; 10 nucleotides agree with TRBD2. This CDR3 spans 15 amino acids. CDR1 is SGHAT and CDR2 is FQNNGV in the germline V gene. V was clipped by 5 bases and J by 4 bases; unmatched bases: 8. In DNA form, the CDR3 reads TGTGCCAGCAGCGCCTCTAGCGGGGGTGATTACGAGCAGTACTTC. Its protein is CASSASSGGDYEQYF.

V and J are TRBV29-1 and TRBJ1-1; no firm D call. V gave up 4 bases and J gave up 1 base, with 4 bases separating them. The CDR3 contains 11 residues. CDR1 is SQVTM and CDR2 is ANQGSEA in the germline V gene. The CDR3 DNA reads TGCAGCGTTGGACAGAACACTGAAGCTTTCTTT. Protein: CSVGQNTEAFF.

This sequence joins TRBV5-6 and TRBJ2-7, with 9 positions matching TRBD1. Germline V CDR1 and CDR2: SGHDT, YYEEEE. V lost 4 bases, J lost 2 bases, and 13 bases stayed unmatched. This CDR3 has 17 residues. The CDR3 DNA reads as TGTGCCAGCAGCCCAATTCCGGGACAGGGATTCCCCTACGAGCAGTACTTC. It yields the protein CASSPIPGQGFPYEQYF.

This rearrangement joins TRBV19 to TRBJ1-2, with 10 positions matching TRBD1. The CDR3 contains 14 residues. Unmatched junction bases numbered 7, after V lost 5 bases and J lost 7 bases. In germline, CDR1 is LNHDA, CDR2 SQIVND (reference sequence). The CDR3 coding sequence is TGTGCCAGTAGTTCCGGGACAGGGGTGTCTGGCTACACCTTC. Amino acids: CASSSGTGVSGYTF.

This clone appeared once. The chain's CDR3 is CASSPGQADETQYF. The CDR3 DNA is TGCGCCAGCAGCCCGGGACAGGCCGACGAGACCCAGTACTTC. V gene TRBV4-3 combines with J gene TRBJ2-5, with 8 bases that match TRBD1. The V and J ends lost 4 bases and 5 bases, in that order; junction bases with no gene match: 6. CDR1 is LGHNA, CDR2 YSLEER, per germline. The CDR3 length is 14 residues.

The rearrangement uses TRBV3-1 (or the pseudogene TRBV3-2) and TRBJ1-2; D ambiguous. The CDR3 covers 13 residues. Trimming shortened V by 1 base and J by 7 bases, and 10 bases separated the two germline ends. CDR1 is LGHDT, CDR2 YNNKEL, per germline (reference sequence). The CDR3: CASSQGTASGYTF. Written as DNA, the CDR3 is TGTGCCAGCAGCCAAGGTACAGCCTCTGGCTACACCTTC.

The V and J genes are TRBV18 and TRBJ1-1, with a weak D call TRBD1 (5 bases). Germline V lookup: CDR1 KGHSH, CDR2 LQKENI. This CDR3 region has 13 residues. V lost 2 bases and J lost 7, with 11 bases in between. CDR3 amino acids: CASSPGQKLEAFF. CDR3 sequence (DNA): TGTGCCAGCTCACCAGGACAAAAACTTGAAGCTTTCTTT.